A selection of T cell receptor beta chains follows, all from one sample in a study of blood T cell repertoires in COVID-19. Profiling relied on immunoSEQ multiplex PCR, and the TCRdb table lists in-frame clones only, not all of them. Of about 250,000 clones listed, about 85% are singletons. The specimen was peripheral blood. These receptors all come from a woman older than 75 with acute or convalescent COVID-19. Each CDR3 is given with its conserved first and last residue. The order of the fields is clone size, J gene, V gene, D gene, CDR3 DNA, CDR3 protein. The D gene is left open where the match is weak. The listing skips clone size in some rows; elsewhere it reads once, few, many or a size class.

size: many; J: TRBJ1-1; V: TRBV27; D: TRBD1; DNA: TGTGCCAGCAAGGGACAGGGACTCAGTCCTGAAGCTTTCTTT; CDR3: CASKGQGLSPEAFF
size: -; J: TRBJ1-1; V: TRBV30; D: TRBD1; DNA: TGTGCCTGGAGGGAACAGGGGGACACTGAAGCTTTCTTT; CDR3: CAWREQGDTEAFF
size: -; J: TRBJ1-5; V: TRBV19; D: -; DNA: TGTGCCAGTAGTAATTCGGCAGGGGCTAATCAGCCCCAGCATTTT; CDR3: CASSNSAGANQPQHF
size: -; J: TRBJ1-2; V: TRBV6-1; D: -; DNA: TGTGCCAGCAGTGAAGGCGGGGGTGGCTACACCTTC; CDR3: CASSEGGGGYTF
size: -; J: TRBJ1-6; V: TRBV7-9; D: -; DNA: TGTGCCAGCAGCTTAGTAGGGGATAATTCACCCCTCCACTTT; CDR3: CASSLVGDNSPLHF
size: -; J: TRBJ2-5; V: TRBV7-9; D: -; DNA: TGTGCCAGCAGTATAGGCTTGGGAGCCCAAGAGACCCAGTACTTC; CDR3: CASSIGLGAQETQYF
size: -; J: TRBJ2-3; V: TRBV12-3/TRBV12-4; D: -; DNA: TGTGCCAGCAGTTTTGGAGAAGATACGCAGTATTTT; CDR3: CASSFGEDTQYF
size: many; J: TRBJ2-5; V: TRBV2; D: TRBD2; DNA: TGTGCCAGCACCCGTAGTCTTACTAGCGGCTGGCAAGAGACCCAGTACTTC; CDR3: CASTRSLTSGWQETQYF
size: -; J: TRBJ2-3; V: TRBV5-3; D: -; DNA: TGTGCCAGAAGCTTGGGTCGTCGGCGGGCCCCTCTTGAGGCAGATACGCAGTATTTT; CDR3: CARSLGRRRAPLEADTQYF
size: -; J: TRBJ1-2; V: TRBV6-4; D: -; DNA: TGTGCCAGCAGTGACTCGAGCGAAGGCTATGGCTACACCTTC; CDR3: CASSDSSEGYGYTF
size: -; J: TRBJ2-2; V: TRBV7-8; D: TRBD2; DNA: TGTGCCAGCAGCTCCTCGAGCGGGGGGCCTACATGGGGCGGGGAGCTGTTTTTT; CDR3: CASSSSSGGPTWGGELFF
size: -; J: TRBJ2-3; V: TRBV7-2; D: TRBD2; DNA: TGTGCCAGCAGCACTCAGCGGGAGAGAAGGGATACGCAGTATTTT; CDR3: CASSTQRERRDTQYF
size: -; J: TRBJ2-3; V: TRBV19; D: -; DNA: TGTGCCAGTAGTATAGATCCTGACTCATACACAGATACGCAGTATTTT; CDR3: CASSIDPDSYTDTQYF
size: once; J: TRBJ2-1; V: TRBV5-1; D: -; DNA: TGCGCCAGCACCGCCGGGGGCTCCTACAATGAGCAGTTCTTC; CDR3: CASTAGGSYNEQFF
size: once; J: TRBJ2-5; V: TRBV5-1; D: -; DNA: TGCGCCAGCAGCTTGAACGGGATGATGGGGACCCAGTACTTC; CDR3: CASSLNGMMGTQYF
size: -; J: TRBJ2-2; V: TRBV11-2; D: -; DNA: TGTGCCAGCAGCCCCCTACGGCGGGCCGGGGAGCTGTTTTTT; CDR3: CASSPLRRAGELFF
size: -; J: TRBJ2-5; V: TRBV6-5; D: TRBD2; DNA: TGTGCCAGCACCTTGACCGGGACTAGCAAAGAGACCCAGTACTTC; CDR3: CASTLTGTSKETQYF
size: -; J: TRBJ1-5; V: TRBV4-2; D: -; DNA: TGTGCCAGCAGCCAGGAGGAAACGAATCAGCCCCAGCATTTT; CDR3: CASSQEETNQPQHF
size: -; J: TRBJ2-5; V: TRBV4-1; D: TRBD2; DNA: TGCGCCAGCAGCCAAGATATCCTAGCGGGCTACCAAGAGACCCAGTACTTC; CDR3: CASSQDILAGYQETQYF
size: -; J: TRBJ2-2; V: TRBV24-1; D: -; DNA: TGTGCCACCTGTTCTGTGAGCGGGGAGCTGTTTTTT; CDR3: CATCSVSGELFF
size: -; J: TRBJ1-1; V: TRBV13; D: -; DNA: TGTGCCAGCAGCTTAGCAGGGGCGGAAACTGAAGCTTTCTTT; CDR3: CASSLAGAETEAFF
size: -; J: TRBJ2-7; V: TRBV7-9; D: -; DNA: TGTGCCAGCAGCTTACCAGGGCCCTACGAGCAGTACTTC; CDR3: CASSLPGPYEQYF
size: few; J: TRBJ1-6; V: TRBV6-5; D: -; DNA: TGTGCCAGCAGTTACTCGATACAGGTGGGGAATTCACCCCTCCACTTT; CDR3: CASSYSIQVGNSPLHF
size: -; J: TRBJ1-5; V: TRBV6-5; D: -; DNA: TGTGCCAGCAGTCGGGGGGAAACGAGCAATCAGCCCCAGCATTTT; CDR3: CASSRGETSNQPQHF
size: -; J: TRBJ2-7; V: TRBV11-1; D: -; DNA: TGTGCCAGCAGCCCGGACAGCCAGCGTCGTGAGCAGTACTTC; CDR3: CASSPDSQRREQYF
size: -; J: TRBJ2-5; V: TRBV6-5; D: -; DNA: TGTGCCAGCAGTTATACAGGGTTCGAGACCCAGTACTTC; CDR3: CASSYTGFETQYF
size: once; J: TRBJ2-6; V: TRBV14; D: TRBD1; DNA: TGTGCCAGCAGCCAAGCAGGGGGCGGATTATTCGGGGCCAACGTCCTGACTTTC; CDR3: CASSQAGGGLFGANVLTF
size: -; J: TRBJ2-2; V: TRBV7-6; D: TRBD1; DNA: TGTGCCAGCAGCCTGGGACAGCCGAACACCGGGGAGCTGTTTTTT; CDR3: CASSLGQPNTGELFF
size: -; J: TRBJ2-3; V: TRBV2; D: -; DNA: TGTGCCAGCAGTGAATTTGGTGGGGGGAGCACAGATACGCAGTATTTT; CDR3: CASSEFGGGSTDTQYF
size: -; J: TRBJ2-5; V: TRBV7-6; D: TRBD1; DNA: TGTGCCAGCAGCCGGGACAACAGGGGAGAGACCCAGTACTTC; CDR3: CASSRDNRGETQYF
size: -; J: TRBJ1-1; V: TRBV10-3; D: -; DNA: TGTGCCATCAGTTTCAGGGCCACTGAAGCTTTCTTT; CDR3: CAISFRATEAFF
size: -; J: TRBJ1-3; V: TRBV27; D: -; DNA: TGTGCCAGCAGTTTAACGGGGAGAGGAAACACCATATATTTT; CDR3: CASSLTGRGNTIYF
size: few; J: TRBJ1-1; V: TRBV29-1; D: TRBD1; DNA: TGCAGCGTTACACAGGGGGCGAGGAACACTGAAGCTTTCTTT; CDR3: CSVTQGARNTEAFF
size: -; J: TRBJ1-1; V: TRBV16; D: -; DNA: TGTGCCAGCAGCCAATCATGGGGGACTGTGGCTTTCTTT; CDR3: CASSQSWGTVAFF
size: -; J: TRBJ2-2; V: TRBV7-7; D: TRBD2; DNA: TGTGCCAGCAGCTTAACGACCGGGACTAGCCCCGGGGAGCTGTTTTTT; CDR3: CASSLTTGTSPGELFF
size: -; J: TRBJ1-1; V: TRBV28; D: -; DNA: TGTGCCAGCCTTAGGAACACTGAAGCTTTCTTT; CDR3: CASLRNTEAFF
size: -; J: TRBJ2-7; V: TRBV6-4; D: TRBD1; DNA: TGTGCCGGGGAAGGGACAGGATTTTCTAAGCTGTACTTC; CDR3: CAGEGTGFSKLYF
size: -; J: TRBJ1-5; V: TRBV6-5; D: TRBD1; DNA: TGTGCCAGCAGTTTATACAGGGGAAGTCAGCCCCAGCATTTT; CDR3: CASSLYRGSQPQHF
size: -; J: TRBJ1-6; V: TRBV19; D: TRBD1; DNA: TGTGCCAGTAGTTTCGGGACAGGGGGGGATTCACCCCTCCACTTT; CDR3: CASSFGTGGDSPLHF
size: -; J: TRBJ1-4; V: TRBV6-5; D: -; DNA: TGTGCCAGCAGCACTGCGCAGGGGAAACAAAAACTGTTTTTT; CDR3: CASSTAQGKQKLFF
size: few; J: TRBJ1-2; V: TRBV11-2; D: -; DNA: TGTGCCAGCAGCTTAGAGCATGGAGGGTTTGGCTACACCTTC; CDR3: CASSLEHGGFGYTF
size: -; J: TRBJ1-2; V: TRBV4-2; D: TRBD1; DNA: TGTGCCAGCAGCCTGCGCTTTTTGGACAGGGGAGATGGCTACACCTTC; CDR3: CASSLRFLDRGDGYTF
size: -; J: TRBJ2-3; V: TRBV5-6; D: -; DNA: TGTGCCAGCAGCCGTACAGAATTGAGAAGCACAGATACGCAGTATTTT; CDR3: CASSRTELRSTDTQYF
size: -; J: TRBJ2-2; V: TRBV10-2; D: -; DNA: TGCGCCAGCGCCGTGGGGACTTCTGGTGGGGAGCTGTTTTTT; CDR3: CASAVGTSGGELFF
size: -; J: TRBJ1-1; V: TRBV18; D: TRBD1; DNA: TGTGCCAGCTCACCACCACAGGGGTTCATGAACACTGAAGCTTTCTTT; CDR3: CASSPPQGFMNTEAFF
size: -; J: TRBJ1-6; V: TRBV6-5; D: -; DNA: TGTGCCAGCAGTTACACTACAGGGCGGAATTCACCCCTCCACTTT; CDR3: CASSYTTGRNSPLHF
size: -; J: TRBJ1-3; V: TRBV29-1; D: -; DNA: TGCAGCGTTGAAGTTGGAGCAGGGGTGTCCATATATTTT; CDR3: CSVEVGAGVSIYF
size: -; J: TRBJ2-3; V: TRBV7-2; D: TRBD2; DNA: TGTGCCAGCAGCTTAGTAGCGGGGGGCTCAGATACGCAGTATTTT; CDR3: CASSLVAGGSDTQYF
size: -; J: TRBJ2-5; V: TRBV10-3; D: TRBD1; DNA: TGTGCCATCAGGGCGGTGGACAGGGGGCTAGGGGAGACCCAGTACTTC; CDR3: CAIRAVDRGLGETQYF
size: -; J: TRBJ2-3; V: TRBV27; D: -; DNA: TGTGCCAGCAGTTTCCCGCTACAGGGATTGACAGATACGCAGTATTTT; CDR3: CASSFPLQGLTDTQYF
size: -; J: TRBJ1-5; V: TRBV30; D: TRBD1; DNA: TGTGCCTGGAGTCAGGGGGGAGATCAGCCCCAGCATTTT; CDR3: CAWSQGGDQPQHF
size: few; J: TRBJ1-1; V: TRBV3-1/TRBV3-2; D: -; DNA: TGTGCCAGCAGCCAAGTAGAGGGGAACACTGAAGCTTTCTTT; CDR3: CASSQVEGNTEAFF
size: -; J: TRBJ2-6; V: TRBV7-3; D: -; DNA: TGTGCCAGCAGCCTAGGACAGCCCCCCTCTGGGGCCAACGTCCTGACTTTC; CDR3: CASSLGQPPSGANVLTF
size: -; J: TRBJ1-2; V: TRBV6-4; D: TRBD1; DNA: TGTGCCAGCAGTAGGGACAGGGTATCGAATGGCTACACCTTC; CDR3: CASSRDRVSNGYTF
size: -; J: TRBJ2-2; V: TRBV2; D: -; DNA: TGTGCCAGCAGTTGGGAGTTCAACACCGGGGAGCTGTTTTTT; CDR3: CASSWEFNTGELFF
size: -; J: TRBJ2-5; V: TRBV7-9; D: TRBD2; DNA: TGTGCCAGCAGCCCGGTCTCGGGACTAGTAGAGACCCAGTACTTC; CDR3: CASSPVSGLVETQYF
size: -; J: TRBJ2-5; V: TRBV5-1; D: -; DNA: TGCGCCAGCAGCTTGGGACAGCTCCGGGGGGCCGAGACCCAGTACTTC; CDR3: CASSLGQLRGAETQYF
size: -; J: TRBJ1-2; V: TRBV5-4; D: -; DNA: TGTGCCAGCAGCTTGGCCCAGGGCGATGGCTACACCTTC; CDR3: CASSLAQGDGYTF
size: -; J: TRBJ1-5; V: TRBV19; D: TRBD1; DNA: TGTGCCAGTAGTATTTTAACAGGGGTTCAGCCCCAGCATTTT; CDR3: CASSILTGVQPQHF